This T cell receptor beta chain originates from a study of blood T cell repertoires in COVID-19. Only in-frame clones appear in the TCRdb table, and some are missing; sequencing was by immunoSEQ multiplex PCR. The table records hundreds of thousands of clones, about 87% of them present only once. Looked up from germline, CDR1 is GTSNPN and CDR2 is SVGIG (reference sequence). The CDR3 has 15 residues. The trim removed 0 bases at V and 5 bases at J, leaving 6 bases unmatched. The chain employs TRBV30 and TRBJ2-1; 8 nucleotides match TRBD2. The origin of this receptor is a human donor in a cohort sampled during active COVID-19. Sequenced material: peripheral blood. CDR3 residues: CAWSVKRGINNEQFF. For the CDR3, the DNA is TGTGCCTGGAGTGTAAAGCGGGGGATAAACAATGAGCAGTTCTTC.